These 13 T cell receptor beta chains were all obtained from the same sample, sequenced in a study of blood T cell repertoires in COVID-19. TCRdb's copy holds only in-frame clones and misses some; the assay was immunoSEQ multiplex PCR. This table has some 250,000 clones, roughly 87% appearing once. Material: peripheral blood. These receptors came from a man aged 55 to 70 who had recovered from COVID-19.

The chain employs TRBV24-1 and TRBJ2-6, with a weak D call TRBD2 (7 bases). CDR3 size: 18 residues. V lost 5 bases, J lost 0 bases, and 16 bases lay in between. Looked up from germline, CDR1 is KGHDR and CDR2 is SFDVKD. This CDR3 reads CATSGLSGGSSGANVLTF. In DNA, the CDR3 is TGTGCCACCAGTGGACTTTCGGGGGGCAGCTCTGGGGCCAACGTCCTGACTTTC.

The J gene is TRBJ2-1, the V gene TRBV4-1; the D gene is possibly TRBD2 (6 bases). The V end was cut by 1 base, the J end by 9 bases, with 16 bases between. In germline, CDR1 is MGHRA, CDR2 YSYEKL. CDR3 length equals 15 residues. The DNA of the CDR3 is TGCGCCAGCAGCCAAGTGGCGCGGGGATGGGGTGAGCAGTTCTTC. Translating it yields CASSQVARGWGEQFF.

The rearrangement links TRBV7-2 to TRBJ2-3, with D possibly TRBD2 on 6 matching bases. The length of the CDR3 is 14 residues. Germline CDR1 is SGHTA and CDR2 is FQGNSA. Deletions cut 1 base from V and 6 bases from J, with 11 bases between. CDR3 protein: CASSLELASDTQYF. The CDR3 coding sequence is TGTGCCAGCAGCTTAGAGCTAGCGTCGGATACGCAGTATTTT.

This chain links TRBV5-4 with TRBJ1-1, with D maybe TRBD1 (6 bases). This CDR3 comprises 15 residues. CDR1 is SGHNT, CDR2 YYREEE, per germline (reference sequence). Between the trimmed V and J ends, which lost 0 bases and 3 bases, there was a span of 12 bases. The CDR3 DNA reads TGTGCCAGCAGCTTGGTTTTCAGGGGTGACACTGAAGCTTTCTTT. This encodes CASSLVFRGDTEAFF.

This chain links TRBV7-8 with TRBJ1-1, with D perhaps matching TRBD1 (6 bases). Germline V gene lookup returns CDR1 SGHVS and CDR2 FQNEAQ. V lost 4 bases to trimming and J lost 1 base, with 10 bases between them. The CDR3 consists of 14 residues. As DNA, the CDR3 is TGTGCCAGCAGCTCACAGGGCGGGAACACTGAAGCTTTCTTT. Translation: CASSSQGGNTEAFF.

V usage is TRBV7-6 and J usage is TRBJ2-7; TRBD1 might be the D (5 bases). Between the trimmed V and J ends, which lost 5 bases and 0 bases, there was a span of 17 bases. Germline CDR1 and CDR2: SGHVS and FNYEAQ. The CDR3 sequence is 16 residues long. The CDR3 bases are TGTGCCAGCAGCATATTACAGGTTCAAAGCTCCTACGAGCAGTACGTC. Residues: CASSILQVQSSYEQYV.

The CDR3 DNA reads as TGTGCCAGCAGTTTTCAACCCGGGGGGTACGGTAATTCACCCCTCCACTTT. Translation gives CASSFQPGGYGNSPLHF. This rearrangement joins TRBV27 to TRBJ1-6; D is perhaps TRBD1 (5 bases). Trimming removed 3 bases at V and 6 bases at J, with 18 bases between. In germline, CDR1 is MNHEY, CDR2 SMNVEV (reference sequence). This CDR3 is 17 amino acids long.

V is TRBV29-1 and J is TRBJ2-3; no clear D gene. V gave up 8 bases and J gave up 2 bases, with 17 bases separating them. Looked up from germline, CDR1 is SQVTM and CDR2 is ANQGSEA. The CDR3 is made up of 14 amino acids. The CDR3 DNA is TGCAGCTCAGCAGAGACTTCATTCACAGATACGCAGTATTTT. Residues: CSSAETSFTDTQYF.

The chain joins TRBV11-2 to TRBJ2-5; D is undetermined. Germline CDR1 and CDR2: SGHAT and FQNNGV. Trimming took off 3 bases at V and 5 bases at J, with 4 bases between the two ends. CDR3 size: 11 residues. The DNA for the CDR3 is TGTGCCAGCAGCTTTATGGAGACCCAGTACTTC. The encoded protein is CASSFMETQYF.

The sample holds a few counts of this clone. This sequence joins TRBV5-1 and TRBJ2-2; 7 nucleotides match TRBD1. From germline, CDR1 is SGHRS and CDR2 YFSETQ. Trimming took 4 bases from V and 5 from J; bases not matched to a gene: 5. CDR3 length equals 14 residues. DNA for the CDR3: TGCGCCAGCAGCGTCAGACAGGGTACCGGGGAGCTGTTTTTT. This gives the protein CASSVRQGTGELFF.

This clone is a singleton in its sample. The CDR3 loop reads CASSRRQGGGTEAFF. CDR3 DNA: TGCGCCAGCAGCCGGCGACAAGGGGGCGGCACTGAAGCTTTCTTT. The rearrangement uses TRBV5-1 and TRBJ1-1, with TRBD1 identical over 7 bases. Germline V gene data show CDR1 as SGHRS and CDR2 as YFSETQ. This CDR3 region has 15 residues. V was pared by 4 bases and J by 4 bases, with 10 bases of the junction left unmatched.

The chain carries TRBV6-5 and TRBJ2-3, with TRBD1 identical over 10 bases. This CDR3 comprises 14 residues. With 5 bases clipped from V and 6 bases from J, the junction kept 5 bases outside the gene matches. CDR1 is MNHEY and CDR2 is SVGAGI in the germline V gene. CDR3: CASSPWTGGDTQYF. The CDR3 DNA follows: TGTGCCAGCAGTCCTTGGACAGGGGGGGATACGCAGTATTTT.

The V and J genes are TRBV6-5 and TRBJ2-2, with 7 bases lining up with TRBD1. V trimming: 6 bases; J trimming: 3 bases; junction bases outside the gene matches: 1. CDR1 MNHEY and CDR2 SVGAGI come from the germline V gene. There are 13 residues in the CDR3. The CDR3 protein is CASRTGDTGELFF. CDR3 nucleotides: TGTGCCAGCAGAACAGGGGACACCGGGGAGCTGTTTTTT.